A single sample is the source of the 9 T cell receptor beta chains below, sequenced in a study of blood T cell repertoires in COVID-19. Measured with immunoSEQ multiplex PCR; TCRdb has only the in-frame clones, and not every one. The data contain more than 90,000 clones, 82% of them singletons. Material: peripheral blood. Source of these receptors: a man older than 75 with acute or convalescent COVID-19.

This clone was recorded a few times. The rearrangement links TRBV6-5 to TRBJ1-5, with TRBD1 identical over 7 bases. The CDR3 totals 15 residues. The germline V gene encodes CDR1 MNHEY and CDR2 SVGAGI. The V segment lost 6 bases and the J segment 5 bases; nucleotides outside the gene matches: 10. CDR3 sequence reads: CASRETGTSYQPQHF. The CDR3, as DNA: TGTGCCAGCAGAGAGACAGGGACCTCTTATCAGCCCCAGCATTTT.

The CDR3 reads CASSIDLSLGTLHF. CDR3 nucleotides: TGTGCCAGTAGTATAGATCTCAGCCTGGGCACCCTCCACTTT. V is TRBV19 and J is TRBJ1-6; D not resolved. Looked up from germline, CDR1 is LNHDA and CDR2 is SQIVND (reference sequence). The CDR3 consists of 14 residues. V lost 0 bases and J 14 bases, leaving 14 bases between the germline ends.

The rearrangement links TRBV10-2 to TRBJ2-2, with 8 bases that match TRBD1. This CDR3 comprises 14 residues. The germline CDR1 and CDR2 sequences are WSHSY and SAAADI. V lost 6 bases to trimming and J lost 7 bases; unmatched junction nucleotides: 7. This CDR3 reads CASRAGGAGGELFF. The CDR3, as DNA: TGCGCCAGCAGGGCAGGGGGCGCAGGCGGGGAGCTGTTTTTT.

The genes are TRBV6-2 or TRBV6-3 and TRBJ2-7, with TRBD1 as a possible D gene (6 bases). There are 13 residues in the CDR3. Germline V gene data show CDR1 as MNHEY and CDR2 as SVGEGT. Trimming cost V 5 bases and J 0 bases, with 8 bases left between them. CDR3: CASSPGVSYEQYF. The CDR3 DNA reads as TGTGCCAGCAGTCCAGGGGTCTCCTACGAGCAGTACTTC.

V and J are TRBV19 and TRBJ1-1; 9 positions agree with TRBD1. Germline trimming cut 5 bases from V and 1 base from J; bases unmatched to any gene: 5. CDR1 and CDR2 from the germline V gene are LNHDA and SQIVND (reference sequence). The CDR3 loop spans 15 amino acids. CDR3: CASSPGDRANTEAFF. CDR3 nucleotides: TGTGCCAGTAGTCCCGGGGACAGGGCGAACACTGAAGCTTTCTTT.

A single count supports this clone. CDR3 protein: CASSPRVGAVQETQYF. In nucleotides, the CDR3 is TGTGCCAGCAGCCCTAGGGTGGGGGCAGTCCAAGAGACCCAGTACTTC. J is TRBJ2-5 and V is TRBV7-9; D perhaps matches TRBD1 (6 bases). CDR1 is SEHNR, CDR2 FQNEAQ, per germline (reference sequence). CDR3 length equals 16 residues. Deletions cut 5 bases from V and 1 base from J, with 17 bases between. Full variable domain (missing parts from reference TRBV7-9 and TRBJ2-5): DTGVSQNPRHKITKRGQNVTFRCDPISEHNRLYWYRQTLGQGPEFLTYFQNEAQLEKSRLLSDRFSAERPKGSFSTLEIQRTEQGDSAMYLCASSPRVGAVQETQYFGPGTRLLVL.

This clone was counted only a few times. This rearrangement joins TRBV4-3 to TRBJ2-1; no clear D. The CDR3 is 14 residues long. In germline, CDR1 is LGHNA, CDR2 YSLEER. Trimming took off 0 bases at V and 9 bases at J, with 12 bases between the two ends. Written as DNA, the CDR3 is TGCGCCAGCAGCCAAGACGAGGTAGCTGGTGAGCAGTTCTTC. Translated, it gives CASSQDEVAGEQFF.

The chain employs TRBV30 and TRBJ2-7, with D possibly matching TRBD2 (6 bases). V shed 3 bases and J shed 4 bases, with 22 bases lying between them. Per germline, CDR1 GTSNPN and CDR2 SVGIG (reference sequence). The CDR3 is 16 residues long. The CDR3 DNA reads TGTGCCTGGAGCCCCGGGGGACCTGGGCCTTCTTACGAGCAGTACTTC. This gives the protein CAWSPGGPGPSYEQYF. Together with reference TRBV30 and TRBJ2-7, the CDR3 gives the full variable domain: SQTIHQWPATLVQPVGSPLSLECTVEGTSNPNLYWYRQAAGRGLQLLFYSVGIGQISSEVPQNLSASRPQDRQFILSSKKLLLSDSGFYLCAWSPGGPGPSYEQYFGPGTRLTVT.

The rearrangement uses TRBV7-2 and TRBJ2-1, with TRBD2 matching 12 bases. The CDR3 totals 16 residues. Trimming cost V 5 bases and J 6 bases; bases outside gene matches: 8. Germline lookup yields CDR1 SGHTA and CDR2 FQGNSA. The CDR3 nucleotides read TGTGCCAGCAGCACAGTGCTAGCGGGGGGGCCCAATGAGCAGTTCTTC. As protein: CASSTVLAGGPNEQFF. The full variable domain, with the rest looked up from reference TRBV7-2 and TRBJ2-1, is GAGVSQSPSNKVTEKGKDVELRCDPISGHTALYWYRQSLGQGLEFLIYFQGNSAPDKSGLPSDRFSAERTGGSVSTLTIQRTQQEDSAVYLCASSTVLAGGPNEQFFGPGTRLTVL.